One sample yielded the 32 T cell receptor beta chains listed below, sequenced in a study of PD-L1 blockade in urothelial cancer. Data came from immunoSEQ multiplex PCR; TCRdb stores just in-frame clones and leaves some out. This sample has over 20,000 clones, with 75% to 90% found just once. The material sequenced was PBMCs, taken around atezolizumab (anti-PD-L1) treatment. These receptors were collected from a man aged 55 to 70 with urothelial cancer.

J is TRBJ2-1 and V is TRBV11-3; D might be TRBD2 (7 bases). CDR3 length: 16 residues. V was clipped by 1 base and J by 2 bases, with 12 bases between them. Germline V gene sequence: CDR1 SGHNT, CDR2 YENEEA. In DNA form, the CDR3 reads TGTGCCAGCAGCTTAGGGGGGGGCATTACCTACAATGAGCAGTTCTTC. Amino acids: CASSLGGGITYNEQFF.

Written as DNA, the CDR3 is TGCGCCAGCAGCCAAGATCCGACAGACAGACGGACCCAGTACTTC. Translation: CASSQDPTDRRTQYF. This sequence joins TRBV4-1 and TRBJ2-5, with D possibly being TRBD1 (5 bases). The germline CDR1 and CDR2 sequences are MGHRA and YSYEKL. Trimming took 0 bases from V and 7 from J, leaving 15 bases between them. This CDR3 has 15 amino acids.

This chain uses TRBV2 with TRBJ2-5, with TRBD1 matching 9 bases. Unmatched junction bases numbered 14, after V lost 4 bases and J lost 5 bases. The CDR3 runs 17 residues. The germline CDR1 and CDR2 sequences are SNHLY and FYNNEI. Here the CDR3 DNA reads TGTGCCAGCAGTGTGGGGGGTTCGACAGGGGGATACGAGACCCAGTACTTC. It specifies CASSVGGSTGGYETQYF.

As concerns this clone: Mismatch with germline at one junction end may stem from a read error. The genes are TRBV7-7 and TRBJ2-1; 9 bases align to TRBD2. CDR3 length: 16 residues. Germline assignment: CDR1 SSHAT and CDR2 FNYEAQ (reference sequence). CDR3 in DNA: TGTGCTAGCAGCCCTAGTACTAGCGGGTCCTACAATGAGCAGTTCTTC. Its protein is CASSPSTSGSYNEQFF.

V usage is TRBV6-5 and J usage is TRBJ1-4; no definite D call. Per the germline V gene, CDR1 is MNHEY and CDR2 is SVGAGI. Trimming removed 2 bases from V and 4 bases from J, with 14 bases in between. This CDR3 is 16 amino acids long. The CDR3 loop is CASSYVPTVINEKLFF. CDR3 in DNA: TGTGCCAGCAGTTACGTCCCGACTGTAATTAATGAAAAACTGTTTTTT.

The rearrangement uses TRBV21-1 and TRBJ2-7; TRBD1 was called by the table and not checked on the DNA. TRBV21-1 is flagged as a pseudogene. The CDR3 sequence is 15 residues long. Written as DNA, the CDR3 is TGTGCCAGCAGCAGACCGGGACAGGGCTACTACGAGCAGTACTTC. Amino acids: CASSRPGQGYYEQYF.

This clone has just one count. The chain employs TRBV5-4 and TRBJ2-1, with 8 nucleotides matching TRBD2. After removal of 0 bases from V and 7 bases from J, the junction contained 9 bases not matched to a gene. Germline values: CDR1 SGHNT, CDR2 YYREEE (reference sequence). The CDR3 is made up of 16 amino acids. This chain's CDR3 is CASSLAAGLVINEQFF. The CDR3 bases are TGTGCCAGCAGCTTGGCGGCGGGACTAGTTATAAATGAGCAGTTCTTC.

The V and J genes are TRBV27 and TRBJ2-2; D unclear. The germline gives CDR1 MNHEY, CDR2 SMNVEV (reference sequence). CDR3 length: 15 residues. V gave up 6 bases and J gave up 1 base, with 12 bases separating them. CDR3 residues: CASSFLGRNTGELFF. The CDR3 DNA sequence: TGTGCCAGCAGCTTTTTGGGCCGGAACACCGGGGAGCTGTTTTTT.

The rearrangement joins TRBV30 to TRBJ2-7, with D maybe TRBD2 (5 bases). The CDR3 covers 12 residues. V lost 0 bases to trimming and J lost 3 bases, with 6 bases between them. Germline lookup yields CDR1 GTSNPN and CDR2 SVGIG (reference sequence). CDR3 region: CAWSVRDYEQYF. The CDR3 region has the DNA TGTGCCTGGAGTGTACGGGACTACGAGCAGTACTTC.

The chain recombines TRBV6-1 with TRBJ2-7, with D possibly being TRBD2 (6 bases). The germline V gene encodes CDR1 MNHNS and CDR2 SASEGT. The CDR3 is 13 amino acids. V lost 8 bases to trimming and J lost 2 bases, with 13 bases between them. The CDR3 DNA reads as TGTGCCAGCGGCCTAGCGCTTACCTACGAGCAGTACTTC. Translation: CASGLALTYEQYF.

This clone has only one observation. The chain links TRBV2 to TRBJ2-2; D might be TRBD2 (6 bases). Germline assignment: CDR1 SNHLY and CDR2 FYNNEI. Deletions cut 4 bases from V and 6 bases from J, with 12 bases between. This CDR3 is 14 amino acids long. CDR3 nucleotides: TGTGCCAGCAGTGGACTAGTTAGTGCCGGGGAGCTGTTTTTT. Its protein is CASSGLVSAGELFF.

J is TRBJ1-2 and V is TRBV6-5; D remains ambiguous. The CDR3 spans 15 residues. The V gene's germline CDR1 is MNHEY and CDR2 SVGAGI. V was cut by 0 bases and J by 4 bases, with 12 bases left in between. Here the CDR3 reads CASSYSIFLSYGYTF. The CDR3 DNA sequence: TGTGCCAGCAGTTACTCGATATTTCTCAGCTATGGCTACACCTTC.

V usage is TRBV14 and J usage is TRBJ2-3; 10 bases are shared with TRBD2. The CDR3 covers 15 residues. In germline, CDR1 is SGHDN, CDR2 FVKESK. Losses at the gene ends were 3 bases for V and 1 base for J; bases not matched to a gene: 1. The CDR3 bases are TGTGCCAGCAGCCATACTAGCGGGGGCACAGATACGCAGTATTTT. Translated, it gives CASSHTSGGTDTQYF.

V gene TRBV10-3 combines with J gene TRBJ2-7; 7 nucleotides line up with TRBD1. Trimming at V came to 6 bases and at J to 2 bases, leaving 7 bases not matched to a gene. Germline lookup yields CDR1 ENHRY and CDR2 SYGVKD. The CDR3 loop spans 14 amino acids. The CDR3 region has the DNA TGTGCCATCAGCCTTAAGGACAGGCCCTACGAGCAGTACTTC. Translated: CAISLKDRPYEQYF.

CDR3 DNA sequence: TGTGCCATCCTCTTCCGGCGGGAGGAGGGGACAGATACGCAGTATTTT. This translates into CAILFRREEGTDTQYF. The rearrangement uses TRBV7-9 and TRBJ2-3, with 8 bases matching TRBD2. This CDR3 contains 16 residues. J was trimmed by 3 bases and V by 10 bases; bases with no gene match: 15. Germline lookup yields CDR1 SEHNR and CDR2 FQNEAQ (reference sequence).

This rearrangement joins TRBV7-3 to TRBJ1-1, with D unresolved. Germline V CDR1 and CDR2: SGHTA, FQGTGA. Trimming took off 5 bases at V and 6 bases at J, with 19 bases between the two ends. The CDR3 loop spans 15 amino acids. The CDR3 DNA is TGTGCCAGCAGCACCACCATGAGCCCACCGGCTGAAGCTTTCTTT. Protein sequence: CASSTTMSPPAEAFF.

CDR3 nucleotide sequence: TGTGCCAGCAGCTTGGGGCGGGGGAGGGCCGGTGAGCAGTTCTTC. It is translated as CASSLGRGRAGEQFF. V usage is TRBV5-6 and J usage is TRBJ2-1; 7 positions agree with TRBD2. The CDR3 spans 15 residues. Looked up from germline, CDR1 is SGHDT and CDR2 is YYEEEE. With 0 bases clipped from V and 9 bases from J, the junction kept 9 bases outside the gene matches.

This clone was recorded only once. The chain couples TRBV19 to TRBJ2-3; 10 bases are a match to TRBD2. V gave up 6 bases and J gave up 4 bases; unmatched junction bases: 13. There are 17 residues in the CDR3. Per germline, CDR1 LNHDA and CDR2 SQIVND (reference sequence). The CDR3 spells CASRRRTGTSASDTQYF. CDR3 coding DNA: TGTGCCAGTAGGAGAAGAACCGGGACTAGCGCCTCAGATACGCAGTATTTT.

This chain connects TRBV5-6 to TRBJ1-1; 7 nucleotides match TRBD1. With 4 bases clipped from V and 3 bases from J, the junction kept 6 bases outside the gene matches. The CDR3 runs 14 residues. Germline-derived CDR1 and CDR2 are SGHDT and YYEEEE. The CDR3 DNA follows: TGTGCCAGCAGCACGACAGGGATATACACTGAAGCTTTCTTT. Amino acid sequence: CASSTTGIYTEAFF.

This chain joins TRBV7-2 and TRBJ1-1, with TRBD1 identical over 8 bases. CDR3 size: 16 residues. CDR1 is SGHTA and CDR2 is FQGNSA in the germline V gene. Trimming took 5 bases from V and 4 from J; bases not matched to a gene: 12. The CDR3 region has the DNA TGTGCCAGCAGCCCCCGGGACAGGCCCACGACCACTGAAGCTTTCTTT. It is translated as CASSPRDRPTTTEAFF. Combining the CDR3 with reference TRBV7-2 and TRBJ1-1 gives the whole variable domain GAGVSQSPSNKVTEKGKDVELRCDPISGHTALYWYRQSLGQGLEFLIYFQGNSAPDKSGLPSDRFSAERTGGSVSTLTIQRTQQEDSAVYLCASSPRDRPTTTEAFFGQGTRLTVV.

The rearrangement joins TRBV5-5 to TRBJ1-6; D possibly corresponds to TRBD1 (5 bases). The V and J ends lost 6 bases and 6 bases respectively, with 16 bases between them. In germline, CDR1 is SGHKS, CDR2 YYEKEE (reference sequence). This CDR3 spans 15 amino acids. The CDR3 DNA follows: TGTGCCAGCACCCCCCTGGGGGGGAGTAATTCACCCCTCCACTTT. Translating it yields CASTPLGGSNSPLHF. Looking up the rest from reference TRBV5-5 and TRBJ1-6 gives the full variable domain: DAGVTQSPTHLIKTRGQQVTLRCSPISGHKSVSWYQQVLGQGPQFIFQYYEKEERGRGNFPDRFSARQFPNYSSELNVNALLLGDSALYLCASTPLGGSNSPLHFGNGTRLTVT.

The chain carries TRBV30 and TRBJ2-7; possibly TRBD1 for D (7 bases). The V gene lost 4 bases and the J gene lost 1 base, with 11 bases spanning the gap. This CDR3 has 13 amino acids. The germline V gene has CDR1 GTSNPN and CDR2 SVGIG (reference sequence). In nucleotides, the CDR3 is TGTGCCTGGACCAGGGGGGTGTCCTACGAGCAGTACTTC. Translation: CAWTRGVSYEQYF.

This clone was seen just once. The V call is TRBV7-9, the J call TRBJ2-7; 7 nucleotides align to TRBD2. Germline V gene lookup returns CDR1 SEHNR and CDR2 FQNEAQ (reference sequence). V shed 1 base and J 6 bases; nucleotides not matched to a gene: 9. The CDR3 has 15 residues. The CDR3 bases are TGTGCCAGCAGCTTAGGTGGGGGAGGGCCAACCGAGCAGTACTTC. Its protein is CASSLGGGGPTEQYF.

Only one count was recorded for this clone. The rearrangement links TRBV5-1 to TRBJ2-1; 8 nucleotides line up with TRBD1. With 4 bases clipped from V and 2 bases from J, the junction kept 8 bases outside the gene matches. Germline CDR1 is SGHRS and CDR2 is YFSETQ. The CDR3 extends over 16 amino acids. The CDR3 coding sequence is TGCGCCAGCAGCCTGACCTCGGGACAGGCCTACAATGAGCAGTTCTTC. This gives the protein CASSLTSGQAYNEQFF.

The CDR3 here is CASSYDGQRAFF. In DNA form, the CDR3 reads TGTGCCAGCAGTTACGACGGACAGAGGGCTTTCTTT. V usage is TRBV6-5 and J usage is TRBJ1-1; D is perhaps TRBD1 (6 bases). Per the germline V gene, CDR1 is MNHEY and CDR2 is SVGAGI. Trimming took off 2 bases at V and 11 bases at J, with 12 bases between the two ends. This CDR3 spans 12 amino acids.

The rearrangement joins TRBV28 to TRBJ2-2; D unclear. The germline CDR1 and CDR2 sequences are MDHEN and SYDVKM. This CDR3 spans 22 amino acids. V gave up 4 bases and J gave up 0 bases, with 30 bases separating them. The CDR3 region is CASSSMIRGGMKLRSNTGELFF. The CDR3 DNA sequence: TGTGCCAGCAGTTCTATGATACGAGGCGGCATGAAATTGCGATCGAACACCGGGGAGCTGTTTTTT.

The chain links TRBV2 to TRBJ2-7, with 9 bases identical to TRBD1. Germline V lookup: CDR1 SNHLY, CDR2 FYNNEI. This CDR3 spans 13 amino acids. Trimming cost V 8 bases and J 6 bases; bases outside gene matches: 8. CDR3 in DNA: TGTGCCAGCCGGGGACAGGGAGGCTCCGAGCAGTACTTC. This translates into CASRGQGGSEQYF.

The CDR3 loop reads CASSLSLREAVSGYEQYF. CDR3 DNA sequence: TGTGCCAGCAGCCTTTCCTTGCGGGAGGCCGTATCGGGCTACGAGCAGTACTTC. This chain joins TRBV4-2 and TRBJ2-7; 8 bases line up with TRBD2. V was pared by 4 bases and J by 3 bases, with 17 bases of the junction left unmatched. Germline loops: CDR1 LGHNA, CDR2 YNFKEQ. The CDR3 length is 18 residues.

This chain links TRBV19 with TRBJ2-2; 7 bases align to TRBD1. Germline V gene data show CDR1 as LNHDA and CDR2 as SQIVND (reference sequence). V lost 9 bases, J lost 3 bases, and 7 bases stayed unmatched. The CDR3 consists of 14 residues. Here the CDR3 DNA reads TGTGCCAGCTTGACAGGGAGTTACACCGGGGAGCTGTTTTTT. Translating gives CASLTGSYTGELFF.

The chain is built from TRBV15 and TRBJ1-2, with TRBD1 as a possible D gene (6 bases). The CDR3 totals 15 residues. The germline CDR1 and CDR2 sequences are LNHNV and YYDKDF (reference sequence). Trimming removed 0 bases at V and 5 bases at J, with 13 bases between. This chain's CDR3 is CATSRDSQGSYGYTF. The DNA of the CDR3 is TGTGCCACCAGCAGAGATTCACAGGGATCATATGGCTACACCTTC.

This chain joins TRBV27 and TRBJ1-2, with a weak D call TRBD1 (6 bases). The germline gives CDR1 MNHEY, CDR2 SMNVEV (reference sequence). V was cut by 1 base and J by 0 bases, with 12 bases left in between. This CDR3 region has 16 residues. CDR3 residues: CASSLFRTDTNYGYTF. The DNA for the CDR3 is TGTGCCAGCAGTTTATTTCGGACAGATACTAACTATGGCTACACCTTC.

The chain employs TRBV4-1 and TRBJ1-2; D unclear. The germline V and J ends were trimmed by 1 base and 3 bases, with 6 bases remaining between them. The CDR3 is 13 amino acids. Germline V gene lookup returns CDR1 MGHRA and CDR2 YSYEKL. As DNA, the CDR3 is TGCGCCAGCAGCCAAGGAGCATACTATGGCTACACCTTC. Residues: CASSQGAYYGYTF.